This T cell receptor (beta chain) was captured in a study of T-cell memory formation after mild COVID-19. Across the whole study: TCR clusters showed largely donor specificity. Overall study findings and caveats: In pre-infection memory, a portion of responding clones appeared, which suggested that cross-reactive memory joined.

With respect to this clonotype: Antigen specificity is unknown.

The CDR3 runs 14 residues. From germline, CDR1 is MGHDK and CDR2 SYGVNS. V was shortened by 7 bases and J by 0 bases, with 9 bases between the two germline ends. TCRdb used MiXCR to reprocess the 5' RACE reads, holding one entry per CDR3 protein. The sample yields about 610,000 distinct CDR3 sequences, approximately 15% seen once. Sequenced sample: PBMCs or a T cell subset sorted from them (not recorded which). This sequence was found in an adult woman who had mild COVID-19 (a few samples of this study predate the infection). Cell type and time point are not known. The chain joins TRBV25-1 to TRBJ2-2; maybe TRBD1 (6 bases). CDR3 DNA: TGTGCCAGCACGACAGGCCCGAACACCGGGGAGCTGTTTTTT. The encoded protein is CASTTGPNTGELFF.